These 22 T cell receptor beta chains originate from one sample sequenced in a study of blood T cell repertoires in COVID-19. Repertoires were generated with immunoSEQ multiplex PCR, while TCRdb's copy carries only in-frame clones and drops some. The sample shows tens of thousands of clones, 85% of them seen only once. The sample consisted of peripheral blood. The receptors here all came from a human donor in a cohort sampled during active COVID-19.

V and J are TRBV30 and TRBJ2-3; D is possibly TRBD2 (7 bases). The CDR3 has 20 amino acids. Germline CDR1 and CDR2: GTSNPN and SVGIG (reference sequence). V was cut by 8 bases and J by 0 bases, with 33 bases left in between. CDR3 residues: CALLRGLRGRGGESTDTQYF. In nucleotides, the CDR3 is TGTGCCCTACTCCGGGGACTGCGGGGTAGAGGGGGGGAAAGCACAGATACGCAGTATTTT.

This rearrangement joins TRBV18 to TRBJ1-1; D call uncertain. In germline, CDR1 is KGHSH, CDR2 LQKENI. The CDR3 is 13 amino acids. Trimming removed 2 bases from V and 5 bases from J, with 9 bases in between. CDR3 nucleotides: TGTGCCAGCTCACCAAACAGTGGGACTGAAGCTTTCTTT. Translating gives CASSPNSGTEAFF.

This rearrangement joins TRBV27 to TRBJ2-1; the match to TRBD1 covers 11 bases. The CDR3 runs 15 residues. Germline loops: CDR1 MNHEY, CDR2 SMNVEV (reference sequence). Trimming at V came to 3 bases and at J to 5 bases, leaving 3 bases not matched to a gene. The DNA of the CDR3 is TGTGCCAGCAGTTTTGGGGACAGGGGGAACAATGAGCAGTTCTTC. Amino acid sequence: CASSFGDRGNNEQFF.

The V call is TRBV28, the J call TRBJ2-7; no firm D call. V was shortened by 6 bases and J by 6 bases, with 15 bases between the two germline ends. This CDR3 comprises 13 residues. The germline gives CDR1 MDHEN, CDR2 SYDVKM. CDR3 loop: CASRLVSRGEQYF. The CDR3 nucleotides read TGTGCCAGCAGGTTGGTCAGTCGAGGCGAGCAGTACTTC.

The gene calls are TRBV4-2 and TRBJ2-5, with 9 nucleotides matching TRBD1. With 2 bases clipped from V and 0 bases from J, the junction kept 7 bases outside the gene matches. The CDR3 has 17 amino acids. Looked up from germline, CDR1 is LGHNA and CDR2 is YNFKEQ. CDR3: CASSQFSGTGYQETQYF. CDR3 DNA: TGTGCCAGCAGCCAATTTTCCGGGACAGGGTACCAAGAGACCCAGTACTTC.

The chain combines TRBV15 with TRBJ2-5, with D tentatively TRBD1 (5 bases). Germline loops: CDR1 LNHNV, CDR2 YYDKDF (reference sequence). The CDR3 sequence is 15 residues long. Trimming removed 0 bases at V and 3 bases at J, with 11 bases between. CDR3 residues: CATSRDLGREETQYF. In DNA form, the CDR3 reads TGTGCCACCAGCAGAGATCTGGGGCGAGAAGAGACCCAGTACTTC.

The chain combines TRBV28 with TRBJ2-2; 9 bases are shared with TRBD1. V lost 7 bases, J lost 5 bases, and 8 bases stayed unmatched. Looked up from germline, CDR1 is MDHEN and CDR2 is SYDVKM. This CDR3 spans 15 amino acids. The CDR3 bases are TGTGCCAGCATAAATACAGGGGGCGGAACCGGGGAGCTGTTTTTT. This encodes CASINTGGGTGELFF.

The J gene is TRBJ1-3, the V gene TRBV4-1; D possibly corresponds to TRBD1 (5 bases). V was shortened by 3 bases and J by 0 bases, with 9 bases between the two germline ends. CDR3 length: 15 amino acids. CDR1 is MGHRA and CDR2 is YSYEKL in the germline V gene. The CDR3 spells CASSHRGGSGNTIYF. The CDR3 nucleotides are TGCGCCAGCAGCCACCGGGGGGGCTCTGGAAACACCATATATTTT.

This chain links TRBV4-1 with TRBJ1-6, with a tentative D call TRBD1 (5 bases). The CDR3 runs to 15 residues. Deletions cut 1 base from V and 8 bases from J, with 12 bases between. Germline CDR1 is MGHRA and CDR2 is YSYEKL. This CDR3 is CASSQVGPGDSPLHF. CDR3 sequence (DNA): TGCGCCAGCAGCCAAGTGGGCCCGGGGGATTCACCCCTCCACTTT.

This CDR3 reads CSASWAAGGNNEQFF. In DNA, the CDR3 is TGCAGTGCTAGTTGGGCTGCGGGAGGGAACAATGAGCAGTTCTTC. The rearrangement links TRBV20-1 to TRBJ2-1; TRBD2 aligns across 9 bases. V was clipped by 3 bases and J by 5 bases; unmatched bases: 8. CDR3 length: 15 amino acids. Germline V CDR1 and CDR2: DFQATT, SNEGSKA (reference sequence).

This clone occurred once. The rearrangement uses TRBV25-1 and TRBJ1-2, with a tentative D call TRBD1 (5 bases). The CDR3 is made up of 14 amino acids. Germline loops: CDR1 MGHDK, CDR2 SYGVNS. V was cut by 1 base and J by 2 bases, with 8 bases left in between. Here the CDR3 reads CASSEWGGNYGYTF. CDR3 DNA sequence: TGTGCCAGCAGTGAATGGGGGGGAAACTATGGCTACACCTTC.

This clone was seen a single time. This chain joins TRBV21-1 and TRBJ2-1; the D segment call TRBD2 is taken from the table without a DNA check. TRBV21-1 is labeled a pseudogene. CDR3 length equals 20 residues. The CDR3 is CASSKGQTKTSGRGDNEQFF. The CDR3 DNA reads TGTGCCAGCAGCAAAGGGCAGACGAAGACTAGCGGGCGTGGGGACAATGAGCAGTTCTTC.

This chain uses TRBV19 with TRBJ2-3, with 10 bases that match TRBD2. Germline V gene data show CDR1 as LNHDA and CDR2 as SQIVND (reference sequence). Trimming at V came to 3 bases and at J to 3 bases, leaving 6 bases not matched to a gene. The CDR3 totals 16 residues. CDR3 region: CASSIPSGRGTDTQYF. The CDR3 DNA follows: TGTGCCAGTAGTATTCCTAGCGGGAGAGGGACAGATACGCAGTATTTT.

The chain recombines TRBV5-5 with TRBJ2-2, with D possibly TRBD2 on 6 matching bases. With 0 bases removed from V and 4 bases from J, the gap between germline ends came to 10 bases. The V gene's germline CDR1 is SGHKS and CDR2 YYEKEE (reference sequence). The CDR3 extends over 15 amino acids. The CDR3 spells CASSLVGSGTGELFF. Written as DNA, the CDR3 is TGTGCCAGCAGCTTGGTCGGGAGCGGCACCGGGGAGCTGTTTTTT. Full variable domain (outside the CDR3, taken from reference TRBV5-5 and TRBJ2-2): DAGVTQSPTHLIKTRGQQVTLRCSPISGHKSVSWYQQVLGQGPQFIFQYYEKEERGRGNFPDRFSARQFPNYSSELNVNALLLGDSALYLCASSLVGSGTGELFFGEGSRLTVL.

This chain connects TRBV27 to TRBJ1-5; D is ambiguous. V lost 5 bases and J lost 5, with 16 bases in between. CDR1 and CDR2 from the germline V gene are MNHEY and SMNVEV (reference sequence). CDR3 length equals 15 residues. The CDR3 sequence is CASSPTTRGDQPQHF. The CDR3 nucleotides read TGTGCCAGCAGTCCTACCACTCGGGGTGATCAGCCCCAGCATTTT.

This clone was observed once. The chain couples TRBV4-1 to TRBJ1-3; the match to TRBD1 covers 8 bases. Germline trimming cut 3 bases from V and 2 bases from J; bases unmatched to any gene: 3. The CDR3 is made up of 15 amino acids. Germline V gene sequence: CDR1 MGHRA, CDR2 YSYEKL. Here the CDR3 reads CASSQDRAAGNTIYF. The CDR3 DNA reads as TGCGCCAGCAGCCAGGACAGGGCCGCTGGAAACACCATATATTTT.

The gene calls are TRBV28 and TRBJ2-7; D call uncertain. The CDR3 runs to 11 residues. Trimming shortened V by 6 bases and J by 1 base, and 4 bases separated the two germline ends. Germline loops: CDR1 MDHEN, CDR2 SYDVKM. CDR3 bases: TGTGCCAGCAGGTCTTCCTACGAGCAGTACTTC. This codes for CASRSSYEQYF. The full variable domain, completed using reference TRBV28 and TRBJ2-7, is DVKVTQSSRYLVKRTGEKVFLECVQDMDHENMFWYRQDPGLGLRLIYFSYDVKMKEKGDIPEGYSVSREKKERFSLILESASTNQTSMYLCASRSSYEQYFGPGTRLTVT.

The genes are TRBV6-6 and TRBJ1-1, with D unclear. CDR1 and CDR2 (germline): MNHNY, SVGAGI (reference sequence). CDR3 size: 14 residues. Trimming shortened V by 2 bases and J by 0 bases, and 7 bases separated the two germline ends. CDR3 in amino acids: CASSYTVMNTEAFF. As DNA, the CDR3 is TGTGCCAGCAGTTACACTGTCATGAACACTGAAGCTTTCTTT.

The J gene is TRBJ1-5, the V gene TRBV19; 10 positions match TRBD1. The CDR3 has 15 amino acids. J gave up 9 bases and V 5 bases, and 10 bases lay outside the gene matches. Germline V gene data show CDR1 as LNHDA and CDR2 as SQIVND (reference sequence). The CDR3 region is CASSLRQGAPRPQHF. The CDR3 coding sequence is TGTGCCAGTAGTCTAAGACAGGGGGCCCCTCGGCCCCAGCATTTT.

The chain is built from TRBV5-1 and TRBJ2-2; TRBD2 agrees at 10 bases. The CDR3 extends over 18 amino acids. Germline V gene data show CDR1 as SGHRS and CDR2 as YFSETQ. The ends lost 4 bases at V and 0 bases at J; junction bases unmatched: 9. This CDR3 is CASSDGGLAGANTGELFF. In DNA form, the CDR3 reads TGCGCCAGCAGCGACGGAGGGCTAGCGGGAGCGAACACCGGGGAGCTGTTTTTT.

Only one count was recorded for this clone. The V call is TRBV9, the J call TRBJ2-3, with 7 bases that match TRBD2. From germline, CDR1 is SGDLS and CDR2 YYNGEE. Germline trimming cut 4 bases from V and 2 bases from J; bases unmatched to any gene: 4. The CDR3 has 14 residues. As DNA, the CDR3 is TGTGCCAGCAGCAAGGCGGGGGACACAGATACGCAGTATTTT. Protein: CASSKAGDTDTQYF.

This clone came up once. The chain recombines TRBV3-1 (or the pseudogene TRBV3-2) with TRBJ2-3; 8 bases map to TRBD1. There are 19 residues in the CDR3. The junction had 12 bases not matched to a gene; V was cut back by 0 bases and J by 1 base. The V gene's germline CDR1 is LGHDT and CDR2 YNNKEL (reference sequence). The CDR3: CASSQDLRETGEGTDTQYF. In DNA, the CDR3 is TGTGCCAGCAGCCAAGATTTAAGGGAGACAGGGGAAGGCACAGATACGCAGTATTTT.